The following is a T cell receptor (beta chain) sequence with its context. Its antigen is still unknown. This specimen comes from a study of cytotoxic CD8 clonotypes in ibrutinib-treated CLL. Study-wide background: Partial response occurred in around 24 patients and complete response in 2; at median approximately 68 months, roughly 14 remained remitted and roughly 12 progressed. Study-wide points: Researchers report that baseline clonality outpaced age-matched healthy donors and tracked circulating CD8+ T-cell counts.

Using immunoSEQ multiplex PCR, the repertoire was profiled, and TCRdb retains in-frame clones only, with some absent. The repertoire includes 65,000 to 90,000 clones, 75% to 90% of them detected once, and about 40% sits in the top ten. There are 15 residues in the CDR3. The germline V gene encodes CDR1 SNHLY and CDR2 FYNNEI. V shed 4 bases, J shed 5 bases, and the junction held 5 bases outside the gene matches. The rearrangement links TRBV2 to TRBJ2-2; 9 positions agree with TRBD2. The receptor was derived from a human donor with chronic lymphocytic leukemia. The specimen comprised PBMCs, sampled after 24 months of ibrutinib treatment. CDR3 coding DNA: TGTGCCAGCAGTGCGCTAGCGGGAAAAACCGGGGAGCTGTTTTTT. This gives the protein CASSALAGKTGELFF. Full variable domain (remainder filled in from reference TRBV2 and TRBJ2-2): EPEVTQTPSHQVTQMGQEVILRCVPISNHLYFYWYRQILGQKVEFLVSFYNNEISEKSEIFDDQFSVERPDGSNFTLKIRSTKLEDSAMYFCASSALAGKTGELFFGEGSRLTVL.